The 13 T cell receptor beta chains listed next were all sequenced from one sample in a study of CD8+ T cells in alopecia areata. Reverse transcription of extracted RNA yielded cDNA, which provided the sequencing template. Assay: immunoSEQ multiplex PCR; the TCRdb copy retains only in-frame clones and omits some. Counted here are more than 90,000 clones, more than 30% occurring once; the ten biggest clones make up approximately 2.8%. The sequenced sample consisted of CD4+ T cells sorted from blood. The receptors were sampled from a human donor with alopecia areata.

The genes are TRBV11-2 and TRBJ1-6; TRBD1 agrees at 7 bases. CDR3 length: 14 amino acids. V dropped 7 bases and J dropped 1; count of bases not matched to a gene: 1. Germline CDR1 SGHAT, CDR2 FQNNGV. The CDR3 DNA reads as TGTGCCAGCAACAGGGGATCCTATAATTCACCCCTCCACTTT. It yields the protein CASNRGSYNSPLHF.

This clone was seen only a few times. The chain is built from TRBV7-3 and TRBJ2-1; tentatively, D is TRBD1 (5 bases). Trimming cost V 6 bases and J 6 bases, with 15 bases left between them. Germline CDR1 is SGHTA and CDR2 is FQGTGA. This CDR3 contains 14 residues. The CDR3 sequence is CASSFQGLGNEQFF. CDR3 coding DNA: TGTGCCAGCAGTTTTCAGGGCCTCGGCAATGAGCAGTTCTTC.

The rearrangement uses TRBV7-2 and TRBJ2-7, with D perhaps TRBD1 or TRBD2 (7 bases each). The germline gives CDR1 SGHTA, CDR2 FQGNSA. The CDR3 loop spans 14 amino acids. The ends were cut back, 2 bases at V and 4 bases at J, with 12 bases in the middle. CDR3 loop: CASSLQGGSYEQYF. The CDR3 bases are TGTGCCAGCAGCTTACAGGGGGGGAGTTACGAGCAGTACTTC.

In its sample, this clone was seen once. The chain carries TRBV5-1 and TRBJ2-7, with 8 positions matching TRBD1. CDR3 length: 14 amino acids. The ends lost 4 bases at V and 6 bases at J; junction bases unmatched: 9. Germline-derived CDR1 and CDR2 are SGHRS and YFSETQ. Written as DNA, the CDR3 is TGCGCCAGCAGCCAAAGAGGACAGGGAGGCGAGCAGTACTTC. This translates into CASSQRGQGGEQYF.

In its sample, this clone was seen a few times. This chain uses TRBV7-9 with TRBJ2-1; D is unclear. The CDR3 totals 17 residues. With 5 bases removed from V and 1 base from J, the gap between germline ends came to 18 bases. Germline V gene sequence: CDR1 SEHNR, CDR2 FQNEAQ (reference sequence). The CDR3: CASSPPPRSLSYNEQFF. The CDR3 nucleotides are TGTGCCAGCAGCCCCCCCCCGCGGAGCCTATCCTACAATGAGCAGTTCTTC.

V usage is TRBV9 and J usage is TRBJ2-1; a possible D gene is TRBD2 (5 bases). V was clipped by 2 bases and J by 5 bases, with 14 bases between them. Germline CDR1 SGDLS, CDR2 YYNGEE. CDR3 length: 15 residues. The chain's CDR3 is CASSVREKIDNEQFF. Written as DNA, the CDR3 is TGTGCCAGCAGCGTGAGGGAGAAAATTGACAATGAGCAGTTCTTC. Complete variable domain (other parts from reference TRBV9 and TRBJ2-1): DSGVTQTPKHLITATGQRVTLRCSPRSGDLSVYWYQQSLDQGLQFLIQYYNGEERAKGNILERFSAQQFPDLHSELNLSSLELGDSALYFCASSVREKIDNEQFFGPGTRLTVL.

CDR3 DNA sequence: TGTGCCCTCACATACGTGCAGGCCCACTACACCTTC. This sequence encodes CALTYVQAHYTF. The chain joins TRBV30 to TRBJ1-2; D uncertain. V dropped 8 bases and J dropped 10 bases, with 20 bases sitting between them. This CDR3 region has 12 residues. From germline, CDR1 is GTSNPN and CDR2 SVGIG (reference sequence).

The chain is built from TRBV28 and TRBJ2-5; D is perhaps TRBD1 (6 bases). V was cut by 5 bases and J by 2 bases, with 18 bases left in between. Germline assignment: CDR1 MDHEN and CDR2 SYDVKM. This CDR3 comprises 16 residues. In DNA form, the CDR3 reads TGTGCCAGCAGTAGCCCCGACAGGCCGACACAAGAGACCCAGTACTTC. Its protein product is CASSSPDRPTQETQYF.

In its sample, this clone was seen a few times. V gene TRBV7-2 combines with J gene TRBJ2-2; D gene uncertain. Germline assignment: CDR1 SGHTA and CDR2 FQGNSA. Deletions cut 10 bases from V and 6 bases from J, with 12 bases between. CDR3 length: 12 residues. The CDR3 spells CATPLSAGELFF. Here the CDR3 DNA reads TGTGCCACCCCTTTAAGTGCCGGGGAGCTGTTTTTT.

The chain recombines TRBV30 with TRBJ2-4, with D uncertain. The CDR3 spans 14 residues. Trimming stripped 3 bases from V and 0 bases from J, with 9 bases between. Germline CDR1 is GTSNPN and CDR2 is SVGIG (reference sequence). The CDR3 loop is CAWSPQLAKNIQYF. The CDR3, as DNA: TGTGCCTGGAGCCCACAGCTAGCCAAAAACATTCAGTACTTC.

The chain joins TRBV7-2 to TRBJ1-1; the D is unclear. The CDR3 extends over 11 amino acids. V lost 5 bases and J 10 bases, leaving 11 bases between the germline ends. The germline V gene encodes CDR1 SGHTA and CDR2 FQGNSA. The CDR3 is CASSVWEGAFF. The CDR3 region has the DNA TGTGCCAGCAGCGTTTGGGAGGGAGCTTTCTTT.

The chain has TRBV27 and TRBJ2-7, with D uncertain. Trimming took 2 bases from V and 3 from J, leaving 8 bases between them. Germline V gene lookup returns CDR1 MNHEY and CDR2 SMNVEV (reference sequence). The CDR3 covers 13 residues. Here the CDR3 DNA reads TGTGCCAGCAGTTTAGTAATGGGCTACGAGCAGTACTTC. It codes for CASSLVMGYEQYF.

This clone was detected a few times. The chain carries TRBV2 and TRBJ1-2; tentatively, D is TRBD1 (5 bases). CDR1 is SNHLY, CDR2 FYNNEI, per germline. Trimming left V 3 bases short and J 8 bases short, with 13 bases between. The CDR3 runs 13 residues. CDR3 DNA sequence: TGTGCCAGCAGTGATAGGGGCGGAGTGGGCTACACCTTC. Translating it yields CASSDRGGVGYTF.